The clone carrying this T cell receptor (beta chain) appeared many times. Its antigen is not known. These data come from a study of T cells after yellow fever vaccination. TCRdb itself ran the 5' RACE reads through MiXCR, one entry per CDR3 protein. Among 250,000 to 350,000 distinct CDR3 sequences listed, 3.5% to 4.5% were seen once. The CDR3 contains 13 residues. V was clipped by 1 base and J by 10 bases, with 10 bases between them. Germline CDR1 MNHEY, CDR2 SMNVEV (reference sequence). Study-level points and caveats: Re-detected after boosting: most primary clones, 96% of CD4 and roughly 88% of CD8.

This chain joins TRBV27 and TRBJ1-4, with a weak D call TRBD1 (5 bases). The clonotype comes from a young man who received the YFV17D yellow fever vaccine. The source was PBMCs, collected 15 days after the yellow fever booster vaccination. The CDR3 loop reads CASSLWGTGKLFF. In DNA, the CDR3 is TGTGCCAGCAGTTTATGGGGGACGGGAAAACTGTTTTTT.